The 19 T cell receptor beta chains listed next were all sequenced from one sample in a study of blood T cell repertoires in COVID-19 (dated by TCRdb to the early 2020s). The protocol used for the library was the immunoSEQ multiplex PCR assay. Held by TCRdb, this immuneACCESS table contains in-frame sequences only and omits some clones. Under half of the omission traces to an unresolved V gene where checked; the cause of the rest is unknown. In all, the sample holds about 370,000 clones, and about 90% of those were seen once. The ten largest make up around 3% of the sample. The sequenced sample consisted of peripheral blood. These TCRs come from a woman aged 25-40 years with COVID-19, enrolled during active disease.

The CDR3 loop is CASSAGQGASRQPQHF. The DNA of the CDR3 is TGTGCCAGCAGTGCGGGACAGGGGGCCTCCAGGCAGCCCCAGCATTTT. This rearrangement joins TRBV2 to TRBJ1-5; the match to TRBD1 covers 12 bases. In germline, CDR1 is SNHLY, CDR2 FYNNEI. After removal of 4 bases from V and 7 bases from J, the junction contained 8 bases not matched to a gene. The CDR3 totals 16 residues. Complete variable domain (other parts from reference TRBV2 and TRBJ1-5): EPEVTQTPSHQVTQMGQEVILRCVPISNHLYFYWYRQILGQKVEFLVSFYNNEISEKSEIFDDQFSVERPDGSNFTLKIRSTKLEDSAMYFCASSAGQGASRQPQHFGDGTRLSIL.

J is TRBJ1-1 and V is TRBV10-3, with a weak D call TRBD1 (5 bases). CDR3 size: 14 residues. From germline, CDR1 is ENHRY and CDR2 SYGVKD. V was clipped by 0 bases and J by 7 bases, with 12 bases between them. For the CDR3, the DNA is TGTGCCATCAGTGAGTCAGGGACTCCTATTGAAGCTTTCTTT. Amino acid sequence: CAISESGTPIEAFF.

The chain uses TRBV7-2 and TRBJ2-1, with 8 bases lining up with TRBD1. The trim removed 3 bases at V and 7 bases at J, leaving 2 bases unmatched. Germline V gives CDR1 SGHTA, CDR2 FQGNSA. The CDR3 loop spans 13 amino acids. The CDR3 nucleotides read TGTGCCAGCAGCTTTTACAGGGGGAATGAGCAGTTCTTC. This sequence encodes CASSFYRGNEQFF. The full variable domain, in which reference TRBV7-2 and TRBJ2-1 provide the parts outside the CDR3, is GAGVSQSPSNKVTEKGKDVELRCDPISGHTALYWYRQSLGQGLEFLIYFQGNSAPDKSGLPSDRFSAERTGGSVSTLTIQRTQQEDSAVYLCASSFYRGNEQFFGPGTRLTVL.

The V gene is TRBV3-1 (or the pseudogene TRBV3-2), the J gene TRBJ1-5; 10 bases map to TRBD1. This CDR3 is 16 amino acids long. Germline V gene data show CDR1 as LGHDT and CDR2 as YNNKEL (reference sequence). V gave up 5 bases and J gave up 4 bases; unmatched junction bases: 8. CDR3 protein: CASSVGQGRGNQPQHF. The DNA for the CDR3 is TGTGCCAGCAGCGTGGGACAGGGGCGAGGTAATCAGCCCCAGCATTTT.

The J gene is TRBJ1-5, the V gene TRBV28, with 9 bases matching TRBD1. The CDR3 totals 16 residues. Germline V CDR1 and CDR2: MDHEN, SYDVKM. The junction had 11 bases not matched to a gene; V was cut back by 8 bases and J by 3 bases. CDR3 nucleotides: TGTGCCAGCCTTGTACCGGGACAGGGCGTCAATCAGCCCCAGCATTTT. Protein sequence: CASLVPGQGVNQPQHF.

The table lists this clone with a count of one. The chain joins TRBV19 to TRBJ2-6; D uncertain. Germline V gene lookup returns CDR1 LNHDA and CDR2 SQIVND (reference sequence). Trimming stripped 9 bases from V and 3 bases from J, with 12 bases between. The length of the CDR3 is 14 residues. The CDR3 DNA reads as TGTGCCAGCCGCGAGTCCGTTGGGGCCAACGTCCTGACTTTC. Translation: CASRESVGANVLTF.

CDR3 loop: CSGLGGNGEKLFF. The DNA for the CDR3 is TGCAGCGGGTTGGGGGGGAATGGAGAAAAACTGTTTTTT. The V call is TRBV29-1, the J call TRBJ1-4; a possible D gene is TRBD1 (5 bases). Between the trimmed V and J ends, which lost 7 bases and 8 bases, there was a span of 17 bases. This CDR3 contains 13 residues. CDR1 SQVTM and CDR2 ANQGSEA come from the germline V gene.

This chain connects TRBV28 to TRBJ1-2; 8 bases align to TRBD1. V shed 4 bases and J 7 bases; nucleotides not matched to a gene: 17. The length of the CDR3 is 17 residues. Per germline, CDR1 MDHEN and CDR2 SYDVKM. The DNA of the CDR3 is TGTGCCAGCAGTTCCCGACAGGGGCCTTCCCGATATTTTGGCTACACCTTC. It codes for CASSSRQGPSRYFGYTF.

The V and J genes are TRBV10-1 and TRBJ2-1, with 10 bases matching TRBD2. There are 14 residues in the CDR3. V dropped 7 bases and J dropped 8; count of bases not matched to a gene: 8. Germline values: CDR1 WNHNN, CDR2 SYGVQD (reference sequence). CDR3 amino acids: CASKAGGPSDEQFF. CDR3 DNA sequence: TGCGCCAGCAAAGCGGGGGGGCCGTCGGATGAGCAGTTCTTC.

The CDR3 DNA is TGTGCCAGCGTACCCCCTAGCGGGGTGAATGAGCAGTTCTTC. Its translation: CASVPPSGVNEQFF. The V and J genes are TRBV7-2 and TRBJ2-1; 9 nucleotides agree with TRBD2. The CDR3 is 14 residues long. From germline, CDR1 is SGHTA and CDR2 FQGNSA. J lost 7 bases, V lost 8 bases, and 9 bases had no gene match. Full variable domain (remainder filled in from reference TRBV7-2 and TRBJ2-1): GAGVSQSPSNKVTEKGKDVELRCDPISGHTALYWYRQSLGQGLEFLIYFQGNSAPDKSGLPSDRFSAERTGGSVSTLTIQRTQQEDSAVYLCASVPPSGVNEQFFGPGTRLTVL.

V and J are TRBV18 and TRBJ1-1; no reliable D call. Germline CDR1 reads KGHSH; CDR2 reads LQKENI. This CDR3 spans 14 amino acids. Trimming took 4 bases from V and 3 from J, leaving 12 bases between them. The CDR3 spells CASSRAELDTEAFF. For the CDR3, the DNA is TGTGCCAGCTCACGTGCGGAGCTGGACACTGAAGCTTTCTTT.

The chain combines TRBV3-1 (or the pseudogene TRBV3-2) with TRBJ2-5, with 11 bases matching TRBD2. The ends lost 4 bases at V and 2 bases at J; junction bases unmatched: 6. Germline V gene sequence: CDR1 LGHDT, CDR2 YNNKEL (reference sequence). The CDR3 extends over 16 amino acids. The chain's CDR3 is CASSLTLAGGQETQYF. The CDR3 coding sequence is TGTGCCAGCAGCCTCACCTTAGCGGGAGGGCAAGAGACCCAGTACTTC.

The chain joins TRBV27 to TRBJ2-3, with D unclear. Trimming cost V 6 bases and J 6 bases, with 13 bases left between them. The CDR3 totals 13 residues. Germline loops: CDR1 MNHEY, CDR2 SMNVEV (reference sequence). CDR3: CASRTQLADTQYF. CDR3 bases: TGTGCCAGCAGAACCCAACTTGCTGATACGCAGTATTTT.

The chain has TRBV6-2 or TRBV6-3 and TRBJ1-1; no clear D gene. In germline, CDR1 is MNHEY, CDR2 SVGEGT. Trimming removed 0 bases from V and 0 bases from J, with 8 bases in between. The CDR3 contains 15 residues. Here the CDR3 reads CASSYSPPLNTEAFF. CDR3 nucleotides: TGTGCCAGCAGTTACTCCCCCCCCTTGAACACTGAAGCTTTCTTT.

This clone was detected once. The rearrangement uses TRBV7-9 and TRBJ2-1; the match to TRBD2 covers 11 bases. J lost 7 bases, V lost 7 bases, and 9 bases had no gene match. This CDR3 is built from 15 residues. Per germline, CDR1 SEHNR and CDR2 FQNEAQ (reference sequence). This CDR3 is CASTSQASGGNEQFF. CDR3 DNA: TGTGCCAGCACCTCCCAGGCTAGCGGGGGGAATGAGCAGTTCTTC.

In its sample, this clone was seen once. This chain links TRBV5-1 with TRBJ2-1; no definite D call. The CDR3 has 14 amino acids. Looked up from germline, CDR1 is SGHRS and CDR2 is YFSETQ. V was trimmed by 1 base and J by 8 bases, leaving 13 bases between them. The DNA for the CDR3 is TGCGCCAGCAGCTTGAGGTCGCTAGGCCATGAGCAGTTCTTC. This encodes CASSLRSLGHEQFF.

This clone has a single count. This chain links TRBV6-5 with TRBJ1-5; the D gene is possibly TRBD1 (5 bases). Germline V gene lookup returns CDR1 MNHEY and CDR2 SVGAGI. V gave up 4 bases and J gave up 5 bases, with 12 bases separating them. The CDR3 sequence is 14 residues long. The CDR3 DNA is TGTGCCAGCAGTTTCGGGGGAGGGGATCAGCCCCAGCATTTT. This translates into CASSFGGGDQPQHF.

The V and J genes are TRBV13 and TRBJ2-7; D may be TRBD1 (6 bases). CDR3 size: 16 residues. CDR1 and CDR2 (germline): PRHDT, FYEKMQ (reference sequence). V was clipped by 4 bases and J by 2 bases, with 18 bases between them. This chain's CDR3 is CASSSNLRGETYEQYF. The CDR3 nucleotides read TGTGCCAGCAGCTCTAACCTCAGGGGCGAAACCTACGAGCAGTACTTC.

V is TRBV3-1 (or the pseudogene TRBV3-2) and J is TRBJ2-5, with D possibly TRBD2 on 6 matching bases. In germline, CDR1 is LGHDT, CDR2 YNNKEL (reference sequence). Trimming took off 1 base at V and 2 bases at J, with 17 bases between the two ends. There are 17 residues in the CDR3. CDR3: CASSQGRRGTIQETQYF. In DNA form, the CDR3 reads TGTGCCAGCAGCCAAGGTAGGAGGGGCACTATTCAAGAGACCCAGTACTTC.